The 23 T cell receptor beta chains reported below all come from one sample, sequenced in a study of vaccination effects on CD4 cells after COVID-19. Antigen specificity for these receptors is unknown. Peptide-pool stimulation followed by sequencing identified expanded antigen-specific CD4+ clonotypes in the ViraFEST assay. Culturing for ten to eleven days preceded CD4+ T cell isolation. It was between March and December 2020 that the person had a SARS-CoV-2 infection confirmed by PCR. Repertoires were generated with immunoSEQ multiplex PCR, while TCRdb's copy carries only in-frame clones and drops some. The sample comprises under 55,000 clones, roughly 65% of which are singletons, and more than 30% rests with the top ten. The material sequenced was CD4+ T cells from PBMCs cultured with a peptide pool, taken before COVID-19 vaccination. The origin of the receptors is a human donor who had a prior SARS-CoV-2 infection.

The chain couples TRBV5-6 to TRBJ2-7; 8 nucleotides align to TRBD1. Germline V gene lookup returns CDR1 SGHDT and CDR2 YYEEEE. J gave up 0 bases and V 4 bases, and 9 bases lay outside the gene matches. The CDR3 runs to 16 residues. CDR3 residues: CASSAGQGYFSYEQYF. The CDR3 region has the DNA TGTGCCAGCAGCGCCGGACAGGGTTATTTCTCCTACGAGCAGTACTTC.

This clone came up once. V is TRBV5-1 and J is TRBJ1-2; D might be TRBD1 (5 bases). The germline V gene encodes CDR1 SGHRS and CDR2 YFSETQ. The CDR3 extends over 15 amino acids. V was trimmed by 4 bases and J by 2 bases, leaving 15 bases between them. For the CDR3, the DNA is TGCGCCAGCAGCCCCGTTACAGGAGTCAACTATGGCTACACCTTC. It specifies CASSPVTGVNYGYTF. Variable domain in full (rest from reference TRBV5-1 and TRBJ1-2): KAGVTQTPRYLIKTRGQQVTLSCSPISGHRSVSWYQQTPGQGLQFLFEYFSETQRNKGNFPGRFSGRQFSNSRSEMNVSTLELGDSALYLCASSPVTGVNYGYTFGSGTRLTVV.

The chain is built from TRBV7-6 and TRBJ1-4; D is unresolved. Trimming cost V 5 bases and J 0 bases, with 13 bases left between them. Germline V CDR1 and CDR2: SGHVS, FNYEAQ. CDR3 length equals 16 residues. The CDR3 sequence: CASSPAVAATNEKLFF. The CDR3 coding sequence is TGTGCCAGCAGCCCAGCAGTCGCTGCAACTAATGAAAAACTGTTTTTT.

The chain employs TRBV18 and TRBJ1-3; D gene ambiguous. Germline V gives CDR1 KGHSH, CDR2 LQKENI. The V end lost 2 bases, the J end lost 4 bases, and 15 bases lay between the germline ends. The CDR3 totals 16 residues. CDR3 loop: CASSPGGANSGNTIYF. The CDR3 coding sequence is TGTGCCAGCTCACCAGGCGGCGCAAACTCCGGAAACACCATATATTTT.

With regard to this clone: One junction end does not reproduce the germline sequence, and a read error may be involved. The CDR3 reads CASSSDTGTGVF. CDR3 coding DNA: TGTGCCAGCAGCTCAGATACCGGGACAGGGGTGTTC. V usage is TRBV5-5 and J usage is TRBJ2-7; the match to TRBD1 covers 10 bases. Germline V CDR1 and CDR2: SGHKS, YYEKEE (reference sequence). The CDR3 is 12 residues long.

This chain connects TRBV3-1 (or the pseudogene TRBV3-2) to TRBJ1-2, with 7 bases matching TRBD1. CDR1 and CDR2 from the germline V gene are LGHDT and YNNKEL (reference sequence). The CDR3 runs 12 residues. The ends lost 3 bases at V and 9 bases at J; junction bases unmatched: 4. DNA of the CDR3: TGTGCCAGCAGCCAGGGACAGCTTAGCTACACCTTC. This encodes CASSQGQLSYTF.

This chain links TRBV2 with TRBJ1-2, with D perhaps matching TRBD1 (6 bases). V was clipped by 2 bases and J by 8 bases, with 21 bases between them. The CDR3 is 16 residues long. Germline CDR1 and CDR2: SNHLY and FYNNEI. The CDR3 loop reads CASSERAGVTLSGYTF. CDR3 coding DNA: TGTGCCAGCAGTGAAAGGGCAGGGGTTACTCTCTCGGGCTACACCTTC. The full variable domain, completed using reference TRBV2 and TRBJ1-2, is EPEVTQTPSHQVTQMGQEVILRCVPISNHLYFYWYRQILGQKVEFLVSFYNNEISEKSEIFDDQFSVERPDGSNFTLKIRSTKLEDSAMYFCASSERAGVTLSGYTFGSGTRLTVV.

The rearrangement links TRBV7-2 to TRBJ1-1; perhaps TRBD1 as D (5 bases). V was shortened by 4 bases and J by 5 bases, with 20 bases between the two germline ends. The CDR3 contains 16 residues. Germline loops: CDR1 SGHTA, CDR2 FQGNSA. Here the CDR3 reads CASSSQPSGGGTEAFF. CDR3 in DNA: TGTGCCAGCAGCTCGCAACCGTCGGGGGGAGGTACTGAAGCTTTCTTT.

The chain recombines TRBV18 with TRBJ2-1; 7 positions agree with TRBD1. With 6 bases clipped from V and 5 bases from J, the junction kept 10 bases outside the gene matches. The CDR3 consists of 15 residues. CDR1 KGHSH and CDR2 LQKENI come from the germline V gene. The CDR3: CASSPRQGLHNEQFF. The DNA for the CDR3 is TGTGCCAGCTCCCCGCGACAGGGATTACACAATGAGCAGTTCTTC.

This chain uses TRBV2 with TRBJ2-3; D not resolved. Trimming took 6 bases from V and 4 from J, leaving 17 bases between them. The CDR3 sequence is 15 residues long. Germline-derived CDR1 and CDR2 are SNHLY and FYNNEI. The CDR3 DNA follows: TGTGCCAGCAGCGCGTGGGCTCCCCAATCAGATACGCAGTATTTT. Translation gives CASSAWAPQSDTQYF.

V is TRBV27 and J is TRBJ2-2; D is uncertain. Between the trimmed V and J ends, which lost 2 bases and 1 base, there was a span of 8 bases. Germline V gives CDR1 MNHEY, CDR2 SMNVEV (reference sequence). The CDR3 runs to 15 residues. CDR3 sequence (DNA): TGTGCCAGCAGTTTAGAAGGGCTGAACACCGGGGAGCTGTTTTTT. Protein sequence: CASSLEGLNTGELFF.

This sequence joins TRBV24-1 and TRBJ2-2, with 8 nucleotides matching TRBD2. V lost 4 bases, J lost 5 bases, and 5 bases stayed unmatched. CDR3 length: 15 residues. Germline-derived CDR1 and CDR2 are KGHDR and SFDVKD. The CDR3 spells CATSDRRLATGELFF. In DNA form, the CDR3 reads TGTGCCACCAGTGACCGCAGACTAGCGACCGGGGAGCTGTTTTTT.

This clone was seen a single time. The rearrangement uses TRBV5-1 and TRBJ1-1, with TRBD1 matching 7 bases. J lost 8 bases, V lost 6 bases, and 10 bases had no gene match. The V gene's germline CDR1 is SGHRS and CDR2 YFSETQ. The CDR3 spans 13 residues. The CDR3: CASTRTGASEAFF. In nucleotides, the CDR3 is TGCGCCAGCACCCGGACAGGCGCGTCGGAAGCTTTCTTT.

The V call is TRBV7-3, the J call TRBJ2-1, with D perhaps being TRBD1 or TRBD2 (5 bases each). Trimming shortened V by 4 bases and J by 0 bases, and 10 bases separated the two germline ends. The CDR3 has 15 residues. Germline V lookup: CDR1 SGHTA, CDR2 FQGTGA. CDR3 region: CASSSGASSYNEQFF. CDR3 sequence (DNA): TGTGCCAGCAGCTCCGGGGCATCCTCCTACAATGAGCAGTTCTTC.

This clone has a handful of counts. The V and J genes are TRBV24-1 and TRBJ2-2, with D perhaps TRBD2 (5 bases). CDR1 KGHDR and CDR2 SFDVKD come from the germline V gene. V was shortened by 0 bases and J by 5 bases, with 15 bases between the two germline ends. This CDR3 has 17 amino acids. This CDR3 reads CATSDLHVADSTGELFF. In DNA, the CDR3 is TGTGCCACCAGTGATTTGCATGTTGCGGACTCTACCGGGGAGCTGTTTTTT.

The chain combines TRBV30 with TRBJ1-5, with D maybe TRBD1 (5 bases). This CDR3 spans 15 amino acids. Trimming took off 4 bases at V and 7 bases at J, with 20 bases between the two ends. Germline values: CDR1 GTSNPN, CDR2 SVGIG (reference sequence). The CDR3 reads CAWTVARRGTQPQHF. Here the CDR3 DNA reads TGTGCCTGGACGGTGGCGAGACGAGGGACCCAGCCCCAGCATTTT.

V usage is TRBV5-8 and J usage is TRBJ1-2, with D possibly TRBD1 on 6 matching bases. This CDR3 spans 14 amino acids. Trimming removed 2 bases at V and 4 bases at J, with 12 bases between. The germline CDR1 and CDR2 sequences are SGHTS and YDEGEE. In DNA, the CDR3 is TGTGCCAGCAGCTTCCTGGACAGATCCTATGGCTACACCTTC. The encoded protein is CASSFLDRSYGYTF.

The chain joins TRBV10-3 to TRBJ1-3, with 7 positions matching TRBD1. Germline V gives CDR1 ENHRY, CDR2 SYGVKD. Unmatched junction bases numbered 2, after V lost 7 bases and J lost 2 bases. CDR3 length equals 13 residues. CDR3 sequence (DNA): TGTGCCATCACCGGGACAGCTGGAAACACCATATATTTT. The encoded protein is CAITGTAGNTIYF.

CDR3 residues: CASSLTAAINTIYF. The DNA of the CDR3 is TGTGCCAGCAGCTTAACGGCCGCAATAAACACCATATATTTT. The gene calls are TRBV11-2 and TRBJ1-3; D is uncertain. Trimming took off 2 bases at V and 6 bases at J, with 11 bases between the two ends. The germline CDR1 and CDR2 sequences are SGHAT and FQNNGV. This CDR3 has 14 residues.

This clone appeared once. The chain couples TRBV3-1 (or the pseudogene TRBV3-2) to TRBJ1-5, with no clear D. Germline V gene sequence: CDR1 LGHDT, CDR2 YNNKEL (reference sequence). The CDR3 loop spans 15 amino acids. V lost 1 base and J 3 bases, leaving 10 bases between the germline ends. For the CDR3, the DNA is TGTGCCAGCAGCCAAGGAACGGTAGTCAATCAGCCCCAGCATTTT. This encodes CASSQGTVVNQPQHF.

The V gene is TRBV5-1, the J gene TRBJ2-4; either TRBD1 or TRBD2 may fit D (5 bases each). The length of the CDR3 is 13 residues. Germline V CDR1 and CDR2: SGHRS, YFSETQ. Trimming left V 5 bases short and J 6 bases short, with 12 bases between. CDR3 protein: CASSRQGPNIQYF. In DNA form, the CDR3 reads TGCGCCAGCAGTAGGCAGGGACCAAACATTCAGTACTTC.

J is TRBJ2-2 and V is TRBV5-4; 14 bases are a match to TRBD2. This CDR3 comprises 18 residues. Per germline, CDR1 SGHNT and CDR2 YYREEE (reference sequence). The V gene end was trimmed by 4 bases and the J gene end by 0 bases; junction bases not matched to a gene: 5. The CDR3 sequence is CASSAGTSGSSNTGELFF. CDR3 sequence (DNA): TGTGCCAGCAGCGCCGGGACTAGCGGGAGCTCGAACACCGGGGAGCTGTTTTTT.

This clone was counted a few times. The chain recombines TRBV30 with TRBJ1-6, with 8 bases aligning to TRBD1. CDR1 GTSNPN and CDR2 SVGIG come from the germline V gene (reference sequence). This CDR3 spans 15 amino acids. Unmatched junction bases numbered 10, after V lost 3 bases and J lost 9 bases. The CDR3 region has the DNA TGTGCCTGGAGCGACTGGACAGGGCGAGGTTCACCCCTCCACTTT. Amino acids: CAWSDWTGRGSPLHF.